This record covers a single TCR beta chain. Its antigen is unknown. Germline-derived CDR1 and CDR2 are SGHRS and YFSETQ. The V end was cut by 2 bases, the J end by 4 bases, with 18 bases between. This CDR3 spans 16 amino acids. The data stem from a study of spatial heterogeneity in lung cancer. Across the study: Consistently, beta-chain sequences turned up in larger numbers than alpha-chain sequences did. Raw reads showed each unique TCR and UMI combination turning up more than ten times on average. Study-wide findings and caveats: In blood, ubiquitous expanded tumor TCRs appeared more at resection than follow-up.

Time point described: sample taken at primary tumor resection. Material for sequencing was whole RNA from tumor, nontumor lung or frozen PBMC, left unsorted. In the library, each TCR cDNA molecule bore its own unique molecular identifier. TCRdb redid the calling of the 5' RACE reads with MiXCR, one entry per CDR3 protein. The sample includes nearly 50,000 distinct CDR3 sequences, 7.5% to 9% of them seen just once. This rearrangement joins TRBV5-1 to TRBJ1-1; weak D call: TRBD1 (6 bases). Sequences were derived from PBMCs, sampled at surgery. The clonotype comes from a female donor with early-stage non-small cell lung cancer. The CDR3 coding sequence is TGCGCCAGCAGCTTTTTACAGGGTCAGGGAGTCACTGAAGCTTTCTTT. Its translation is CASSFLQGQGVTEAFF.